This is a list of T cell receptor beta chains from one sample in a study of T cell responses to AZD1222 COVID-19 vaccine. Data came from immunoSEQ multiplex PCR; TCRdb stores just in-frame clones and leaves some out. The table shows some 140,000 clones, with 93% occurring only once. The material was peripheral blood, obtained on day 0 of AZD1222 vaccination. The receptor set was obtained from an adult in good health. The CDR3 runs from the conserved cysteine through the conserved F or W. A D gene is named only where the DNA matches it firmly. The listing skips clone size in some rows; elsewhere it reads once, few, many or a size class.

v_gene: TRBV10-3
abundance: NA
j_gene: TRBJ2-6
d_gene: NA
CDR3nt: TGTGCCATCAGTGACCGGACAGTCTCTGGGGCCAACGTCCTGACTTTC
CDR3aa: CAISDRTVSGANVLTF

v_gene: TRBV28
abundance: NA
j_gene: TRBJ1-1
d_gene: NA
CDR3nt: TGTGCCAGCAGTTTCTATCTGAACACTGAAGCTTTCTTT
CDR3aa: CASSFYLNTEAFF

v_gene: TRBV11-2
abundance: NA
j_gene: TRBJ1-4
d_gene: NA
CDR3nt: TGTGCCAGCAGTAGTAGTTCTGGAAAACTGTTTTTT
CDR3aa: CASSSSSGKLFF

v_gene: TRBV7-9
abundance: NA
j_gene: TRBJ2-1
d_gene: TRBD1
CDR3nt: TGTGCCAGCATAGGACAGGGACCCTCTCACTCCTACAATGAGCAGTTCTTC
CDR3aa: CASIGQGPSHSYNEQFF

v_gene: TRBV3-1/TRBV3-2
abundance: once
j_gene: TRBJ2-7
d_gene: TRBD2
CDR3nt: TGTGCCAGCAGCCAAGGGACTAGCGGGACCTACGAGCAGTACTTC
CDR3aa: CASSQGTSGTYEQYF

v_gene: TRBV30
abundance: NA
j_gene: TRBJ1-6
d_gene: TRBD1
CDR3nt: TGTGCCTGGAGTGTACTAACAGGGGATAATTCACCCCTCCACTTT
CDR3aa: CAWSVLTGDNSPLHF

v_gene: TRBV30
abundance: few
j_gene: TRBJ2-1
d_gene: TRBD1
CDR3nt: TGTGCCTGGGTCGGACAGGCTCAAGGGAATGAGCAGTTCTTC
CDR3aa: CAWVGQAQGNEQFF

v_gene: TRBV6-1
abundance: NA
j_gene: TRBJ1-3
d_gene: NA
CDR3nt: TGTGCCAGCAGTGAATTATCTTTAGCCAACAAAGGAAACACCATATATTTT
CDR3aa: CASSELSLANKGNTIYF

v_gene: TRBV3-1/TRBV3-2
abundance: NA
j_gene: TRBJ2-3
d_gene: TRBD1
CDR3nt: TGTGCCAGCAGCCAAGAACAGGGGGGTATGGACACGCAGTATTTT
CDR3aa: CASSQEQGGMDTQYF

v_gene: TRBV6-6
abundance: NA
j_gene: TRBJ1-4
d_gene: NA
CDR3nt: TGTGCCAGCAGTGCCATCTGGGGAGAAGGTGAAAAACTGTTTTTT
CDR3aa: CASSAIWGEGEKLFF

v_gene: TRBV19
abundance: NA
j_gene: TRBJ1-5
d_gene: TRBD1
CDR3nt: TGTGCCAGTAGCTCTACGGGACAGAACAATCAGCCCCAGCATTTT
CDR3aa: CASSSTGQNNQPQHF

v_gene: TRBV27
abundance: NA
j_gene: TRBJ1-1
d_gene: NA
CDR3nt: TGTGCCAGCAGACAGGTGAGGGGAAGGGGATCCGAAGCTTTCTTT
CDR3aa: CASRQVRGRGSEAFF

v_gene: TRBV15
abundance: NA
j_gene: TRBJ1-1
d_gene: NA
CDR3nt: TGTGCCACCAGTGCGGGTCCAGGAACTGAAGCTTTCTTT
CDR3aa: CATSAGPGTEAFF

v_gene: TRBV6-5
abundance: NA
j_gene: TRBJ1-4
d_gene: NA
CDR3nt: TGTGCCAGCAGTATTTTCGGGGCGACTAATGAAAAACTGTTTTTT
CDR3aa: CASSIFGATNEKLFF

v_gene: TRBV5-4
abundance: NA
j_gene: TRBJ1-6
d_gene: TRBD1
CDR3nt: TGTGCCAGCAGCTTGAGGGACAGGGATAATTCACCCCTCCACTTT
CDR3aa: CASSLRDRDNSPLHF

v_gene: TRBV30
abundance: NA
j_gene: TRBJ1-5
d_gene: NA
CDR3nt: TGTGCCTGGAGCAGGGCTGACAATCAGCCCCAGCATTTT
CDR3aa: CAWSRADNQPQHF

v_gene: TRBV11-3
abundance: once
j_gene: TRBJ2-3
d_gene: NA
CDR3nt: TGTGCCAGCAGCCACCCCCGTCCAGGGGCAGATACGCAGTATTTT
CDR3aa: CASSHPRPGADTQYF

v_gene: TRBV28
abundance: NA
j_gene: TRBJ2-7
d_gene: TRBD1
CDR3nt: TGTGCCAGCAGCCTTCCTGGACAGGGCAAGTCCTACGAGCAGTACTTC
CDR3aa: CASSLPGQGKSYEQYF

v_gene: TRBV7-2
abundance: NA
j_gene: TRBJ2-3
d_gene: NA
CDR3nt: TGTGCCAGCAGCTTAACGTCGGTCTCAGGCTCCTGGGTTCGAACGCAGTATTTT
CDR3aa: CASSLTSVSGSWVRTQYF

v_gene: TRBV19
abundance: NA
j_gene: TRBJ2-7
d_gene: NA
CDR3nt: TGTGCCAGTAGTATCCGGTCTAGGAACTACGAGCAGTACTTC
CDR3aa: CASSIRSRNYEQYF

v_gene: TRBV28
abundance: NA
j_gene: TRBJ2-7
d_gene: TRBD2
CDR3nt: TGTGCCAGCGGGCAACTAGCGGGGTCCTACGAGCAGTACTTC
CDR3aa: CASGQLAGSYEQYF

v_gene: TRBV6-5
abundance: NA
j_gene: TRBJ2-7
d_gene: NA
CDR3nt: TGTGCCAGCGACATAAGCTCCTACGAGCAGTACTTC
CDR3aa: CASDISSYEQYF

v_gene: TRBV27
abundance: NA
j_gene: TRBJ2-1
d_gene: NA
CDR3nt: TGTGCCAGCAGTCCCCCCGGGACCCCGGGCTACAATGAGCAGTTCTTC
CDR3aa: CASSPPGTPGYNEQFF

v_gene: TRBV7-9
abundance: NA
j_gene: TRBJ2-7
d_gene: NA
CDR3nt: TGTGCCAGCAGCTTAGGTCCCGAGCAGTACTTC
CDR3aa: CASSLGPEQYF

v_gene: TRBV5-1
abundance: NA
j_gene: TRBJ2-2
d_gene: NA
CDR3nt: TGCGCCAGCAGCTTGGATCTGGCAGGGACCGGGGAGCTGTTTTTT
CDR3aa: CASSLDLAGTGELFF

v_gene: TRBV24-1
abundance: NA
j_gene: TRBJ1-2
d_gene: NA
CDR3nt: TGTGCCACCAGTGATTTGTGGCAGATCCATGGCTACACCTTC
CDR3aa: CATSDLWQIHGYTF

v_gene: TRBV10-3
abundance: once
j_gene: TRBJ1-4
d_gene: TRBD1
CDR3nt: TGTGCCATCAGTGCCTCAGGGGGAGGTAATGAAAAACTGTTTTTT
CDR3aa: CAISASGGGNEKLFF